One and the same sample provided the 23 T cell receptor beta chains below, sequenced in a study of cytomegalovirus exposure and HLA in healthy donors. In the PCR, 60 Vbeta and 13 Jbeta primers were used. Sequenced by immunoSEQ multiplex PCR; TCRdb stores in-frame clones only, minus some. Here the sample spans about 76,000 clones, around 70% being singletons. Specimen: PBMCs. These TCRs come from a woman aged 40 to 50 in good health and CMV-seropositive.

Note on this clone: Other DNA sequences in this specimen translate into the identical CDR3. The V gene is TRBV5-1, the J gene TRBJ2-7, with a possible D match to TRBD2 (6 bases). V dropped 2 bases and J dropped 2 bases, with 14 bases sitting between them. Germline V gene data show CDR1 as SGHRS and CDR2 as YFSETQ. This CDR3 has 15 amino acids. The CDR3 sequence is CASSLAGSLAYEQYF. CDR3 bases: TGCGCCAGCAGCTTAGCCGGGAGCCTCGCCTACGAGCAGTACTTC.

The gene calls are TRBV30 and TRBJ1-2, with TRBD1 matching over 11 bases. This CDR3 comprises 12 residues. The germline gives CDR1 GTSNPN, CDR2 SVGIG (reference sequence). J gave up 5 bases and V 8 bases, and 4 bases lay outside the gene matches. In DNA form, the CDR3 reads TGTGCCGGGGGACAGGGGGAGTATGGCTACACCTTC. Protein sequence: CAGGQGEYGYTF. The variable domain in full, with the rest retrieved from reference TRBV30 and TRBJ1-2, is SQTIHQWPATLVQPVGSPLSLECTVEGTSNPNLYWYRQAAGRGLQLLFYSVGIGQISSEVPQNLSASRPQDRQFILSSKKLLLSDSGFYLCAGGQGEYGYTFGSGTRLTVV.

The CDR3 region is CASSPGGGRVDEKLFF. The CDR3, as DNA: TGCGCCAGCAGCCCTGGGGGAGGCAGGGTGGATGAAAAACTGTTTTTT. V gene TRBV5-1 combines with J gene TRBJ1-4; TRBD1 might be the D (5 bases). The CDR3 totals 16 residues. With 4 bases removed from V and 6 bases from J, the gap between germline ends came to 19 bases. Germline lookup yields CDR1 SGHRS and CDR2 YFSETQ.

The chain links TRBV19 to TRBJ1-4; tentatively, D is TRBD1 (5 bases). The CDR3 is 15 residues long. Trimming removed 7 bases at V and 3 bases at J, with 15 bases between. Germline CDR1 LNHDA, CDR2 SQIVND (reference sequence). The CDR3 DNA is TGTGCCAGTACCAATTCAAGGGGTTCTAATGAAAAACTGTTTTTT. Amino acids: CASTNSRGSNEKLFF.

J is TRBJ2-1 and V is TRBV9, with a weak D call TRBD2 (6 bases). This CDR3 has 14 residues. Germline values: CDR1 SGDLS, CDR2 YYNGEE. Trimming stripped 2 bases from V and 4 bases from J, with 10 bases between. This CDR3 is CASSVDGGYNEQFF. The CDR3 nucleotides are TGTGCCAGCAGCGTTGACGGGGGATACAATGAGCAGTTCTTC.

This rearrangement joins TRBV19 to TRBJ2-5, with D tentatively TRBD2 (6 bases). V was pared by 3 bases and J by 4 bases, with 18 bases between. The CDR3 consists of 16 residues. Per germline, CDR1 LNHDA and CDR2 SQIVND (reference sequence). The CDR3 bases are TGTGCCAGTAGTATTAATGGGAGGATGGGCGGAGAGACCCAGTACTTC. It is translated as CASSINGRMGGETQYF.

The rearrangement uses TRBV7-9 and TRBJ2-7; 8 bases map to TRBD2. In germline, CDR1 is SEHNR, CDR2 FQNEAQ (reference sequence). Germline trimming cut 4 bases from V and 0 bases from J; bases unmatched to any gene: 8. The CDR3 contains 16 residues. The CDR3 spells CASSSGVAGLSYEQYF. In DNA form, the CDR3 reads TGTGCCAGCAGCTCGGGGGTAGCGGGGCTCTCCTACGAGCAGTACTTC.

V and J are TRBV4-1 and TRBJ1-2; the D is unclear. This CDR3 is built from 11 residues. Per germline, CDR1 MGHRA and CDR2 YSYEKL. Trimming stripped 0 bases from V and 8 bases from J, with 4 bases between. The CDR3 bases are TGCGCCAGCAGCCAAGAGAGCGGCTACACCTTC. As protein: CASSQESGYTF.

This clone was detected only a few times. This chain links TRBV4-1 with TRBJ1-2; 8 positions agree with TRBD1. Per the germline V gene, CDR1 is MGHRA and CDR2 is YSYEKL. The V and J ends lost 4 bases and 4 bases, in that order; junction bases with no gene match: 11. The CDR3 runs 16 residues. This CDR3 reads CASSLSTQGGGYGYTF. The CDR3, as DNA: TGCGCCAGCAGCCTCTCAACACAGGGGGGGGGCTATGGCTACACCTTC.

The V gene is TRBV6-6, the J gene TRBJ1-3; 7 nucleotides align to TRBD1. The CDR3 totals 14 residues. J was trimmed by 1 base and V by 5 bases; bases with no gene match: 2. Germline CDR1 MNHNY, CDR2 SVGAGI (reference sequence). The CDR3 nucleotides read TGTGCCAGCAGTCCGACAGGGTCTGGAAACACCATATATTTT. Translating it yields CASSPTGSGNTIYF.

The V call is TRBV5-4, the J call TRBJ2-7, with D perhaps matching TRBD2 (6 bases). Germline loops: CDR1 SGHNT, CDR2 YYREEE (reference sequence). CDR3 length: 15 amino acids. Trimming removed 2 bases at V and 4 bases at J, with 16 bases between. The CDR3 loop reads CASSLGSGEQYEQYF. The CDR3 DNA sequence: TGTGCCAGCAGCTTAGGGTCGGGGGAACAGTACGAGCAGTACTTC.

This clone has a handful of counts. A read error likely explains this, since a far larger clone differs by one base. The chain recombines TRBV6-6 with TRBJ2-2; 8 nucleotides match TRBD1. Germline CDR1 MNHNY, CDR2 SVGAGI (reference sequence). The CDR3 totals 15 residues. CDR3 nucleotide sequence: TGTGCCAGCAGTTCCTTGGACAGGGCCACCGGGGAGCTGTCTTTT. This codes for CASSSLDRATGELSF.

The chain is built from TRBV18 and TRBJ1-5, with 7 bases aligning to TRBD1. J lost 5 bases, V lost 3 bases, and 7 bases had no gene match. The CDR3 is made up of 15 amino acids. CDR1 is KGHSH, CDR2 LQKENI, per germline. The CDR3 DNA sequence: TGTGCCAGCTCACCTGGGACAGTAGGCCATCAGCCCCAGCATTTT. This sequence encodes CASSPGTVGHQPQHF.

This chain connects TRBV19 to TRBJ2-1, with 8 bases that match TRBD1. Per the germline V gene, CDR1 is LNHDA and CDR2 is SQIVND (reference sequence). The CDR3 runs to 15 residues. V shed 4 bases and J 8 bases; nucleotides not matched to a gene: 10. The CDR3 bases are TGTGCCAGTAGTACTAGGACAGGGTTGGTGGATGAGCAGTTCTTC. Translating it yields CASSTRTGLVDEQFF.

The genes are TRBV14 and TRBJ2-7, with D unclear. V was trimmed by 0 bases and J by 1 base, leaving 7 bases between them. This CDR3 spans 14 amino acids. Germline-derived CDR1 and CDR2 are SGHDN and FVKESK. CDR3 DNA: TGTGCCAGCAGCCAAGATGGGCAGTCCTACGAGCAGTACTTC. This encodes CASSQDGQSYEQYF. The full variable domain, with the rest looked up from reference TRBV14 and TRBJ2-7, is EAGVTQFPSHSVIEKGQTVTLRCDPISGHDNLYWYRRVMGKEIKFLLHFVKESKQDESGMPNNRFLAERTGGTYSTLKVQPAELEDSGVYFCASSQDGQSYEQYFGPGTRLTVT.

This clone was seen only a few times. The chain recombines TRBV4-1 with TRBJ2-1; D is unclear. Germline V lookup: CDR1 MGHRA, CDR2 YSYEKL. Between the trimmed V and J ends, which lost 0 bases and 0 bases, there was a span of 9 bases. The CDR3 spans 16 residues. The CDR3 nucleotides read TGCGCCAGCAGCCAAGATTCGGGTTACTCCTACAATGAGCAGTTCTTC. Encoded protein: CASSQDSGYSYNEQFF.

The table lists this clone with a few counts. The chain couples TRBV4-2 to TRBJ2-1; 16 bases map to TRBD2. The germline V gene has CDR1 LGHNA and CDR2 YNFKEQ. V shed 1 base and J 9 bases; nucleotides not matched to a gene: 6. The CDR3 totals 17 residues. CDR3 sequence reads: CASSQGVGTSGRGEQFF. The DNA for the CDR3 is TGTGCCAGCAGCCAAGGCGTAGGGACTAGCGGGAGGGGTGAGCAGTTCTTC.

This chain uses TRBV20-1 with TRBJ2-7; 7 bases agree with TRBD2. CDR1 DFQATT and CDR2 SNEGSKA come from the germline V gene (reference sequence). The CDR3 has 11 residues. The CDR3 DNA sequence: TGCAGAGCGGGACGGGCCTACGAGCAGTACTTC. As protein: CRAGRAYEQYF.

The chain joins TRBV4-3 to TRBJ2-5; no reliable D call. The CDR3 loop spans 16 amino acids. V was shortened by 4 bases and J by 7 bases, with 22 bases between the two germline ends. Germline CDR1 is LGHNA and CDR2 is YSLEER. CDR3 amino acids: CASSLSFTVKVGTQYF. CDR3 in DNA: TGCGCCAGCAGCCTGAGTTTTACAGTTAAGGTAGGGACCCAGTACTTC.

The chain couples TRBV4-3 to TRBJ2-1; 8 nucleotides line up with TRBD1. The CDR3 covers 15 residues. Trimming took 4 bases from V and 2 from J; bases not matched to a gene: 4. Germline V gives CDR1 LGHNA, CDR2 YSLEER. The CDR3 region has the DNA TGCGCCAGCAGCCCTCGACAGGGGACCTACAATGAGCAGTTCTTC. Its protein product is CASSPRQGTYNEQFF.

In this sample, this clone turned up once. CDR3 loop: CASSPSGISSYEQYF. As DNA, the CDR3 is TGTGCCAGCAGCCCGTCCGGGATAAGCTCCTACGAGCAGTACTTC. The chain links TRBV28 to TRBJ2-7; possible D gene TRBD2, 5 bases. Germline CDR1 is MDHEN and CDR2 is SYDVKM. This CDR3 contains 15 residues. The ends were cut back, 6 bases at V and 0 bases at J, with 15 bases in the middle.

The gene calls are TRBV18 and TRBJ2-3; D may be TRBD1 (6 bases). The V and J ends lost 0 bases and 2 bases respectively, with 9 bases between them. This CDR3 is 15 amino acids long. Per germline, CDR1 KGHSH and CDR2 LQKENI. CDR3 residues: CASSPPGHATDTQYF. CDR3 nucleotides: TGTGCCAGCTCACCACCGGGACACGCCACAGATACGCAGTATTTT.

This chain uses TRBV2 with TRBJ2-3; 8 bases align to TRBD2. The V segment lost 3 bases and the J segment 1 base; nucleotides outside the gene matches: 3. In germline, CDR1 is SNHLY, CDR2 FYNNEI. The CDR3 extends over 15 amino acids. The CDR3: CASSDTTSGTDTQYF. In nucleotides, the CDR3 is TGTGCCAGCAGTGATACGACTAGCGGCACAGATACGCAGTATTTT.